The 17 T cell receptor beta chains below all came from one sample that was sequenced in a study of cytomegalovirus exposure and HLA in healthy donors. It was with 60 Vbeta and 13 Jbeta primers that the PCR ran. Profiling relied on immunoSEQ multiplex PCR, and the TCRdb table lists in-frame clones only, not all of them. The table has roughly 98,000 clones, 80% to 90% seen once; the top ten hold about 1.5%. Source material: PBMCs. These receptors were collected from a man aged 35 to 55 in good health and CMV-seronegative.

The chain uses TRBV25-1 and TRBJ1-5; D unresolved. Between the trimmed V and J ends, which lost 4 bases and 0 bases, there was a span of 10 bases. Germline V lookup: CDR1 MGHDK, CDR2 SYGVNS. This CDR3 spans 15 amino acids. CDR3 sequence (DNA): TGTGCCAGCAGTGGACACGAGTATAGCAATCAGCCCCAGCATTTT. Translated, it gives CASSGHEYSNQPQHF.

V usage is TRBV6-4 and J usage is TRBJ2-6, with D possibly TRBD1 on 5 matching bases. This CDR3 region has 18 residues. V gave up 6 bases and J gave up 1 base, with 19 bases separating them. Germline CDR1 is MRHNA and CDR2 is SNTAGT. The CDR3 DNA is TGTGCCAGCAGCGTGGGGCCCCTATCCAAATCTGGGGCCAACGTCCTGACTTTC. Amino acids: CASSVGPLSKSGANVLTF.

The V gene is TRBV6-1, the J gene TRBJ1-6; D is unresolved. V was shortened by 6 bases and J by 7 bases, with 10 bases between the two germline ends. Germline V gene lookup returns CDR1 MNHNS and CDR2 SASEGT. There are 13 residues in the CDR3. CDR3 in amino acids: CASRDMTNSPLHF. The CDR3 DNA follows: TGTGCCAGCAGAGACATGACCAATTCACCCCTCCACTTT.

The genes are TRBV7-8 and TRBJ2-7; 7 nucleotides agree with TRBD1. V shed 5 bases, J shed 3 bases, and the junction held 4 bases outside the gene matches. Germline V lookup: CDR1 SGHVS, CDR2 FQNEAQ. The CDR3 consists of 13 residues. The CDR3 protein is CASSPGTVYEQYF. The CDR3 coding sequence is TGTGCCAGCAGCCCCGGGACAGTCTACGAGCAGTACTTC. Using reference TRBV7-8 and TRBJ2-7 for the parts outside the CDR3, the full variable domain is GAGVSQSPRYKVAKRGQDVALRCDPISGHVSLFWYQQALGQGPEFLTYFQNEAQLDKSGLPSDRFFAERPEGSVSTLKIQRTQQEDSAVYLCASSPGTVYEQYFGPGTRLTVT.

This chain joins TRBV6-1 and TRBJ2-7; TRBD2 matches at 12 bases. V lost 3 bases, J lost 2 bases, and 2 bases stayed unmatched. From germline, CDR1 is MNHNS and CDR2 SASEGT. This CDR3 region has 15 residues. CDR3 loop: CASSETSGGPYEQYF. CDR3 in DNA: TGTGCCAGCAGTGAGACTAGCGGGGGACCCTACGAGCAGTACTTC.

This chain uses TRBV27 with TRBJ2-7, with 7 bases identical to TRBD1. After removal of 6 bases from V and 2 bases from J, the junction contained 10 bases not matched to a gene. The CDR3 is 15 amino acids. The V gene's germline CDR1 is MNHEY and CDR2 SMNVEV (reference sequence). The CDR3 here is CASSRQGGRTYEQYF. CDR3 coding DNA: TGTGCCAGCAGCCGACAGGGCGGAAGAACCTACGAGCAGTACTTC.

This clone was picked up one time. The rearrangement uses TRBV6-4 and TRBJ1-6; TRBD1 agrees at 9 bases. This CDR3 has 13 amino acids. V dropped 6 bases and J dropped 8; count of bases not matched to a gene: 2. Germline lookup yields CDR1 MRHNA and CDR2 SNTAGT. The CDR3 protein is CASRQGADSPLHF. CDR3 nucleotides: TGTGCCAGCAGACAGGGGGCTGATTCACCCCTCCACTTT.

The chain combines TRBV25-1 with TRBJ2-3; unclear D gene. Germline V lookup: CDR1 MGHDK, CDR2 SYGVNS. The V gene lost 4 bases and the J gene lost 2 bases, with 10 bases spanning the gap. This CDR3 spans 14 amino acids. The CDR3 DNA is TGTGCCAGCAGTGGCGGAATGTCCACAGATACGCAGTATTTT. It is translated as CASSGGMSTDTQYF.

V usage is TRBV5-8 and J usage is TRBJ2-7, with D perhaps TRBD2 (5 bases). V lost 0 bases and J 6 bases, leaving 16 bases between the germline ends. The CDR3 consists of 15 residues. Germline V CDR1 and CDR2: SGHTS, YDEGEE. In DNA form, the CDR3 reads TGTGCCAGCAGCTTGGCACTAGTTCGAACTTCCGAGCAGTACTTC. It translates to CASSLALVRTSEQYF.

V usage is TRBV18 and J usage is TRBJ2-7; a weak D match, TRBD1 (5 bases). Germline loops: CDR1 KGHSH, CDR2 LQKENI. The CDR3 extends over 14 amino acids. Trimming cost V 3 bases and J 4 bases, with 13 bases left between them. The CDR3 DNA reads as TGTGCCAGCTCACCGACAGAAGTGGGGTACGAGCAGTACTTC. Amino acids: CASSPTEVGYEQYF.

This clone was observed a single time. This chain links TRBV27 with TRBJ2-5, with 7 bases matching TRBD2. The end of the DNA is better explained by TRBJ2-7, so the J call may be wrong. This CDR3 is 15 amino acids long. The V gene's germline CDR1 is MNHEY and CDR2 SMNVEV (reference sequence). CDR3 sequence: CASSPSGGRSYEQYF. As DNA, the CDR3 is TGTGCCAGCAGCCCTAGCGGTGGCCGCTCCTACGAGCAGTACTTC.

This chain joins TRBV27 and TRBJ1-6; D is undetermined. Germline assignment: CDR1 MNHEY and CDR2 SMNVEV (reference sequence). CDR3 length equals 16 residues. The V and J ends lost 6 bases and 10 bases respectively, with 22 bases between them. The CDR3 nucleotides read TGTGCCAGCAGGTATTCGGGGATAGGTTTAGTGTCACCCCTCCACTTT. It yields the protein CASRYSGIGLVSPLHF.

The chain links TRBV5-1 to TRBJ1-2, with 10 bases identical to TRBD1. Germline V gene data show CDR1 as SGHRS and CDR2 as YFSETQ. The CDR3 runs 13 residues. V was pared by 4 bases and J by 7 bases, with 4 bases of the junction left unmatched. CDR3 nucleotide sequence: TGCGCCAGCAGCGAACGGACAGGGGGTGGCTACACCTTC. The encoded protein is CASSERTGGGYTF.

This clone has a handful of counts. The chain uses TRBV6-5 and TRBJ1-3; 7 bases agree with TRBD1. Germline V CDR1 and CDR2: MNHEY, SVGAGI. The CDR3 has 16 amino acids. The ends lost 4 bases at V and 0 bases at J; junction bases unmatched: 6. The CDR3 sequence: CASSWDRKSSGNTIYF. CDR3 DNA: TGTGCCAGCAGTTGGGACAGAAAGAGCTCTGGAAACACCATATATTTT.

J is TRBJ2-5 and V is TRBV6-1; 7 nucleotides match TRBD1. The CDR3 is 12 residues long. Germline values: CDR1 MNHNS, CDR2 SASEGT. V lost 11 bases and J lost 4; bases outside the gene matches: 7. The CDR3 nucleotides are TGTGCCTTCGGACAGGAGCGAGAGACCCAGTACTTC. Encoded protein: CAFGQERETQYF.

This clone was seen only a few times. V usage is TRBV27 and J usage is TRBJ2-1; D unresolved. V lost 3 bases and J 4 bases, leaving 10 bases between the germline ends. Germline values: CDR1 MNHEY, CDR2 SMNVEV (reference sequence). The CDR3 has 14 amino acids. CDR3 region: CASSLASPYNEQFF. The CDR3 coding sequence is TGTGCCAGCAGTTTGGCTAGTCCGTACAATGAGCAGTTCTTC.

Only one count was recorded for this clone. CDR3 region: CASSLDSDSYGYTF. CDR3 DNA sequence: TGTGCCAGCAGCCTAGACAGTGACAGTTATGGCTACACCTTC. J is TRBJ1-2 and V is TRBV5-4; D perhaps matches TRBD1 (5 bases). With 4 bases removed from V and 5 bases from J, the gap between germline ends came to 15 bases. This CDR3 is 14 amino acids long. Germline values: CDR1 SGHNT, CDR2 YYREEE (reference sequence).